Shown below are 31 T cell receptor beta chains from a single sample sequenced in a study of T cell repertoires and leukemia-associated antigens. TCRdb used MiXCR to reprocess the 5' RACE reads, holding one entry per CDR3 protein. This sample has 10,000 to 13,000 distinct CDR3 sequences, with around 40% found just once. Their cognate antigens are unknown. The sample was CD3+ T cells sorted from blood and cultured. These receptors originate from a female donor in good health.

In its sample, this clonotype was seen many times. V and J are TRBV7-9 and TRBJ1-1; 7 bases are a match to TRBD1. CDR1 is SEHNR and CDR2 is FQNEAQ in the germline V gene (reference sequence). This CDR3 has 14 residues. With 5 bases clipped from V and 6 bases from J, the junction kept 9 bases outside the gene matches. The CDR3 DNA reads TGTGCCAGCAGCGTAGACAGGGTTTCAGCTGAAGCTTTCTTT. Translation: CASSVDRVSAEAFF.

Comments on this clonotype: A much larger clone is a single base away; this may be a read error. The gene calls are TRBV4-1 and TRBJ2-1; D ambiguous. Germline values: CDR1 MGHRA, CDR2 YSYEKL. CDR3 size: 16 residues. The DNA of the CDR3 is TGCGCCAGCAGCCAACTCGGCACCGGCTCCTACAAGGAGCAGTTCTTC. This codes for CASSQLGTGSYKEQFF.

This clonotype was counted at least ten times. The chain joins TRBV7-6 to TRBJ2-3; D gene ambiguous. V shed 1 base and J shed 0 bases, with 14 bases lying between them. The CDR3 runs to 17 residues. Germline V gene lookup returns CDR1 SGHVS and CDR2 FNYEAQ. CDR3 nucleotides: TGTGCCAGCAGCTTAGTCGGGCCAACGAGCAGCACAGATACGCAGTATTTT. This translates into CASSLVGPTSSTDTQYF.

This clonotype was seen repeatedly, ten times or more. The genes are TRBV4-3 and TRBJ2-5; D is undetermined. The CDR3 covers 13 residues. The V gene lost 1 base and the J gene lost 4 bases, with 7 bases spanning the gap. Germline V gene lookup returns CDR1 LGHNA and CDR2 YSLEER. The CDR3 nucleotides are TGCGCCAGCAGCCAAGGAACGGGAGAGACCCAGTACTTC. Its protein product is CASSQGTGETQYF.

This clonotype was seen ten or more times. The rearrangement joins TRBV20-1 to TRBJ2-1; possible D gene TRBD1, 6 bases. CDR3 length: 16 residues. From germline, CDR1 is DFQATT and CDR2 SNEGSKA (reference sequence). V lost 3 bases, J lost 6 bases, and 21 bases lay in between. This chain's CDR3 is CSASPGVQYWGNEQFF. The CDR3 DNA sequence: TGCAGTGCTAGCCCAGGGGTGCAGTATTGGGGCAATGAGCAGTTCTTC.

This chain joins TRBV5-6 and TRBJ2-7; D is unresolved. V lost 3 bases and J lost 1, with 14 bases in between. The CDR3 extends over 15 amino acids. The germline V gene encodes CDR1 SGHDT and CDR2 YYEEEE. This CDR3 is CASSYELSQSYEQYF. CDR3 sequence (DNA): TGTGCCAGCAGCTACGAACTATCCCAGTCCTACGAGCAGTACTTC.

This clonotype was seen only a few times. The rearrangement joins TRBV5-5 to TRBJ2-1; 9 bases match TRBD1. The CDR3 has 16 amino acids. The germline V gene has CDR1 SGHKS and CDR2 YYEKEE (reference sequence). Losses at the gene ends were 1 base for V and 0 bases for J; bases not matched to a gene: 2. DNA for the CDR3: TGTGCCAGCAGCTTGTTGACAGGGGGCTCCTACAATGAGCAGTTCTTC. It is translated as CASSLLTGGSYNEQFF. Combining the CDR3 with reference TRBV5-5 and TRBJ2-1 gives the whole variable domain DAGVTQSPTHLIKTRGQQVTLRCSPISGHKSVSWYQQVLGQGPQFIFQYYEKEERGRGNFPDRFSARQFPNYSSELNVNALLLGDSALYLCASSLLTGGSYNEQFFGPGTRLTVL.

This clonotype showed up just a few times. At one of its ends the junction is not consistent with the germline gene, which may arise from a read error. The J gene is TRBJ2-1, the V gene TRBV25-1; TRBD2 might be the D (6 bases). CDR3 length: 14 residues. Per germline, CDR1 MGHDK and CDR2 SYGVNS. The CDR3 sequence is CTSSPPGGYNEQFF. In DNA form, the CDR3 reads TGTACCAGTAGTCCCCCCGGGGGCTACAATGAGCAGTTCTTC.

To note about this clonotype: This clone may be a read error of a much larger clone one base away. This chain connects TRBV2 to TRBJ2-1; 10 bases match TRBD2. From germline, CDR1 is SNHLY and CDR2 FYNNEI. The CDR3 runs 15 residues. DNA for the CDR3: TGCGCTTATAAAGGGGCTAGCGGGAGTGCCAATGAGCAGTTCTTC. It codes for CAYKGASGSANEQFF.

There are a few counts of this clonotype. The gene calls are TRBV5-1 and TRBJ2-7; no reliable D call. V dropped 1 base and J dropped 0 bases, with 8 bases sitting between them. The CDR3 is 14 residues long. Germline-derived CDR1 and CDR2 are SGHRS and YFSETQ. In DNA, the CDR3 is TGCGCCAGCAGCTTGACTGGACCCTCCTACGAGCAGTACTTC. The encoded protein is CASSLTGPSYEQYF.

This clonotype was observed a few times. The rearrangement joins TRBV7-8 to TRBJ2-5; D is unclear. V gave up 0 bases and J gave up 0 bases, with 14 bases separating them. CDR1 is SGHVS, CDR2 FQNEAQ, per germline. This CDR3 spans 17 amino acids. The CDR3 bases are TGTGCCAGCAGCTTAGCGCGTCCAGGATTGTACCAAGAGACCCAGTACTTC. Protein sequence: CASSLARPGLYQETQYF.

On this clonotype itself: Its ends do not fully match the called genes, so a read error is possible. V is TRBV15 and J is TRBJ2-1, with D unclear. CDR1 is LNHNV, CDR2 YYDKDF, per germline (reference sequence). The length of the CDR3 is 16 residues. CDR3 sequence: CATSRDYSSSHNERFF. In DNA, the CDR3 is TGTGCCACCAGCAGGGATTATAGCTCCTCTCACAATGAGCGGTTCTTC.

This clonotype is medium-sized in the sample. The genes are TRBV20-1 and TRBJ1-2; D is perhaps TRBD1 (6 bases). The CDR3 sequence is 15 residues long. Between the trimmed V and J ends, which lost 3 bases and 4 bases, there was a span of 18 bases. Per the germline V gene, CDR1 is DFQATT and CDR2 is SNEGSKA (reference sequence). CDR3 sequence reads: CSASPPDSPSYGYTF. The CDR3 DNA reads as TGCAGTGCTAGTCCTCCGGACAGTCCTTCCTATGGCTACACCTTC.

This clonotype was counted at least ten times. This chain uses TRBV7-8 with TRBJ2-5, with D uncertain. V was clipped by 5 bases and J by 1 base, with 17 bases between them. The germline gives CDR1 SGHVS, CDR2 FQNEAQ. CDR3 length: 16 residues. CDR3 amino acids: CASSQTLWSAQETQYF. For the CDR3, the DNA is TGTGCCAGCAGCCAAACCCTGTGGAGTGCCCAAGAGACCCAGTACTTC.

The chain employs TRBV25-1 and TRBJ1-2; 8 nucleotides line up with TRBD1. V lost 3 bases to trimming and J lost 6 bases; unmatched junction nucleotides: 0. Looked up from germline, CDR1 is MGHDK and CDR2 is SYGVNS. CDR3 length: 12 amino acids. CDR3 DNA sequence: TGTGCCAGCAGTGACAGGGGGCATGGCTACACCTTC. This gives the protein CASSDRGHGYTF.

The V and J genes are TRBV12-3 or TRBV12-4 and TRBJ2-7; D perhaps matches TRBD1 (5 bases). The CDR3 spans 12 residues. Trimming removed 2 bases from V and 7 bases from J, with 9 bases in between. CDR3 in DNA: TGTGCCAGCAGTTTAATGGGGCGTGAGCAGTACTTC. This gives the protein CASSLMGREQYF.

V and J are TRBV3-1 and TRBJ2-5, with 9 bases that match TRBD2. V lost 4 bases to trimming and J lost 3 bases; unmatched junction nucleotides: 9. CDR3 size: 16 residues. Germline CDR1 is LGHDT and CDR2 is YNNKEL (reference sequence). In DNA, the CDR3 is TGTGCCAGCAGCCTCCTTAGCGGGAGTCAAAAAGAGACCCAGTACTTC. Protein product: CASSLLSGSQKETQYF.

This clonotype was picked up one time. The chain joins TRBV6-2 or TRBV6-3 to TRBJ2-6, with D hard to call. The CDR3 length is 15 residues. Per the germline V gene, CDR1 is MNHEY and CDR2 is SVGEGT. The germline V and J ends were trimmed by 4 bases and 0 bases, with 7 bases remaining between them. The DNA for the CDR3 is TGTGCCAGCAGTTTTCTATCCTCTGGGGCCAACGTCCTGACTTTC. Protein: CASSFLSSGANVLTF.

By sample fraction, this clonotype is medium-sized. The chain links TRBV9 to TRBJ2-1; 12 nucleotides agree with TRBD2. After removal of 4 bases from V and 15 bases from J, the junction contained 8 bases not matched to a gene. The germline V gene has CDR1 SGDLS and CDR2 YYNGEE. The CDR3 is 13 residues long. The CDR3 reads CASSLLAGGVPFF. DNA of the CDR3: TGTGCCAGCAGCTTACTAGCGGGAGGCGTTCCGTTCTTC.

This clonotype was picked up many times. The CDR3: CASTRRAGIEQYF. Written as DNA, the CDR3 is TGTGCCAGCACGCGCCGTGCAGGGATTGAGCAGTACTTC. The chain combines TRBV5-6 with TRBJ2-7, with D perhaps matching TRBD1 (5 bases). Germline CDR1 and CDR2: SGHDT and YYEEEE. The CDR3 totals 13 residues. Trimming took off 6 bases at V and 7 bases at J, with 17 bases between the two ends.

This clonotype was found many times. The J gene is TRBJ2-1, the V gene TRBV6-5; D not certain. V lost 7 bases, J lost 8 bases, and 15 bases lay in between. Germline CDR1 and CDR2: MNHEY and SVGAGI. This CDR3 region has 13 residues. The CDR3 DNA follows: TGTGCCAGCAAAGGGCTTCGTCCCGATGAGCAGTTCTTC. It specifies CASKGLRPDEQFF.

This chain connects TRBV12-3 or TRBV12-4 to TRBJ2-1; a weak D match, TRBD2 (5 bases). Trimming pared 6 bases from V and 8 bases from J, leaving 11 bases between. The CDR3 length is 12 residues. CDR3 nucleotide sequence: TGTGCCAGCAGCCCGAGTAGCGATGAGCAGTTCTTC. It yields the protein CASSPSSDEQFF.

The rearrangement links TRBV29-1 to TRBJ2-2; tentatively, D is TRBD1 (6 bases). Germline CDR1 SQVTM, CDR2 ANQGSEA. The V and J ends lost 7 bases and 1 base respectively, with 10 bases between them. The CDR3 loop spans 13 amino acids. The CDR3 is CSGGHMNTGELFF. The DNA of the CDR3 is TGCAGCGGGGGACACATGAACACCGGGGAGCTGTTTTTT.

This clonotype was observed a handful of times. J is TRBJ2-1 and V is TRBV5-1; 10 bases are a match to TRBD2. CDR1 SGHRS and CDR2 YFSETQ come from the germline V gene. V shed 4 bases and J 13 bases; nucleotides not matched to a gene: 20. This CDR3 comprises 17 residues. The CDR3 coding sequence is TGCGCCAGCAGCCTGCGATCGGAGAGCGGGAGGGGGAGAATACAGTTCTTC. This translates into CASSLRSESGRGRIQFF.

This CDR3 is CASSLIGGRDTQYF. The CDR3 coding sequence is TGTGCCAGCAGCTTAATCGGTGGTCGAGATACGCAGTATTTT. V gene TRBV7-3 combines with J gene TRBJ2-3, with unresolved D. The germline V gene encodes CDR1 SGHTA and CDR2 FQGTGA. V was trimmed by 1 base and J by 5 bases, leaving 10 bases between them. The CDR3 covers 14 residues.

The rearrangement uses TRBV20-1 and TRBJ2-3; D call uncertain. V lost 4 bases to trimming and J lost 2 bases, with 25 bases between them. The CDR3 covers 18 residues. The germline V gene has CDR1 DFQATT and CDR2 SNEGSKA (reference sequence). Written as DNA, the CDR3 is TGCAGTGCTATTCCTCTCTCGGGCTTGAACAGACTCACAGATACGCAGTATTTT. This gives the protein CSAIPLSGLNRLTDTQYF.

Comments on this clonotype: The junction and the germline gene differ at one end; a read error may be behind it. The chain uses TRBV10-3 and TRBJ2-1, with 8 bases lining up with TRBD1. The CDR3 runs to 14 residues. Germline-derived CDR1 and CDR2 are ENHRY and SYGVKD. The CDR3 is CAIRPGQGYREQSF. The DNA of the CDR3 is TGTGCCATCAGGCCCGGACAGGGCTATCGTGAGCAATCCTTC.

This clonotype showed up just a few times. The chain has TRBV20-1 and TRBJ2-7, with TRBD2 as a possible D gene (6 bases). Germline assignment: CDR1 DFQATT and CDR2 SNEGSKA (reference sequence). The CDR3 covers 12 residues. V was clipped by 3 bases and J by 3 bases, with 9 bases between them. This chain's CDR3 is CSASQGGYEQYF. Here the CDR3 DNA reads TGCAGTGCTAGTCAGGGAGGCTACGAGCAGTACTTC.

Of note for this clonotype: A much larger clone differs from this one at a single base, so this may be a read error. V usage is TRBV28 and J usage is TRBJ2-7, with 9 bases aligning to TRBD1. Germline assignment: CDR1 MDHEN and CDR2 SYDVKM. This CDR3 has 14 residues. V trimming: 8 bases; J trimming: 6 bases; junction bases outside the gene matches: 11. CDR3 sequence reads: CASRKPGQGFEQYF. CDR3 coding DNA: TGTGCCAGCCGTAAACCGGGACAGGGTTTCGAGCAGTACTTC.

The DNA for the CDR3 is TGTGCCAGCAGCTTAGGGGTCGGGCGGAGGCGACCAGATACGCAGTATTTT. Translating gives CASSLGVGRRRPDTQYF. The gene calls are TRBV7-8 and TRBJ2-3; D is possibly TRBD2 (5 bases). Trimming removed 1 base at V and 4 bases at J, with 18 bases between. This CDR3 region has 17 residues. Germline assignment: CDR1 SGHVS and CDR2 FQNEAQ.

The J gene is TRBJ2-3, the V gene TRBV4-1; D ambiguous. The CDR3 spans 12 residues. V was shortened by 0 bases and J by 10 bases, with 8 bases between the two germline ends. In germline, CDR1 is MGHRA, CDR2 YSYEKL. The chain's CDR3 is CASSQDALPQYF. CDR3 in DNA: TGCGCCAGCAGCCAAGATGCCCTCCCGCAGTATTTT.